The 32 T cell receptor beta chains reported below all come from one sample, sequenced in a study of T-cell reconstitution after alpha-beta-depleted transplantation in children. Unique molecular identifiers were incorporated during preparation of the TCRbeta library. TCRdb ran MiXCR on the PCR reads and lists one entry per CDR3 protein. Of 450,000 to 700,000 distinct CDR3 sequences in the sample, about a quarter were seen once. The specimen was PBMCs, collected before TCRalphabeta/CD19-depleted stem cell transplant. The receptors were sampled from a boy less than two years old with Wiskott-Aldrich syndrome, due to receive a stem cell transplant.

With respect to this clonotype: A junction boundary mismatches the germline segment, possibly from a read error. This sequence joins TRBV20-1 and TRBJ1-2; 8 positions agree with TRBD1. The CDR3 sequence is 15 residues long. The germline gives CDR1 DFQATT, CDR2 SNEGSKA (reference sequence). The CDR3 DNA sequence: TGCAGTGCTAGAGACTCCAGGGGGCATAACTATGGCGACACCTTC. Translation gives CSARDSRGHNYGDTF.

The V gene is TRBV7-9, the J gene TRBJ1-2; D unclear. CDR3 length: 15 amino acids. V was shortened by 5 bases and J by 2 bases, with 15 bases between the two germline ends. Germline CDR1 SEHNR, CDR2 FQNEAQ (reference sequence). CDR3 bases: TGTGCCAGCAGCACACGGCCCGGGATAAACTATGGCTACACCTTC. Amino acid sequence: CASSTRPGINYGYTF.

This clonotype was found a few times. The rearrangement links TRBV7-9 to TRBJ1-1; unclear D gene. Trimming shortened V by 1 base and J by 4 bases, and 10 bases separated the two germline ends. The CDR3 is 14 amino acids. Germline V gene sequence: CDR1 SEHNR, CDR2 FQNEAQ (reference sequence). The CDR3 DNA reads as TGTGCCAGCAGCTTAGACGGGGTGGTCACTGAAGCTTTCTTT. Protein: CASSLDGVVTEAFF.

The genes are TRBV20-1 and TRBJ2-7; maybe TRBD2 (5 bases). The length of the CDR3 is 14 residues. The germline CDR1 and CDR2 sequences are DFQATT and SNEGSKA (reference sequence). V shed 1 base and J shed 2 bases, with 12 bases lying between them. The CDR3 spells CSARVSGGTYEQYF. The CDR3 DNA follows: TGCAGTGCTAGAGTCAGCGGAGGTACCTACGAGCAGTACTTC.

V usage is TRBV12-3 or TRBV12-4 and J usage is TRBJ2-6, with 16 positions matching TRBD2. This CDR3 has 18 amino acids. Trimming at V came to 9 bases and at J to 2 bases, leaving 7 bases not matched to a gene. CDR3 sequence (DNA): TGTGCCAGTGGATTGGGACTAGCGGGAGGGACTGGGGCCAACGTCCTGACTTTC. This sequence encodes CASGLGLAGGTGANVLTF.

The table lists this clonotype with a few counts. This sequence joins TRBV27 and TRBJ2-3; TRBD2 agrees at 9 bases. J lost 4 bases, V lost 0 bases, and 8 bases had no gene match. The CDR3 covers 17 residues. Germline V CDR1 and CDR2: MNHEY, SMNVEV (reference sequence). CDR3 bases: TGTGCCAGCAGTTTATCGAGGATAGCGGGAGTCCCAGATACGCAGTATTTT. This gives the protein CASSLSRIAGVPDTQYF.

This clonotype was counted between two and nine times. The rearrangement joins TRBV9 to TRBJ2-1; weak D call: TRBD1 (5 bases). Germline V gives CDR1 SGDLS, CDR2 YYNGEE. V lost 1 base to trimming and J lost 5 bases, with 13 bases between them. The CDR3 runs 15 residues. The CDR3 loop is CASSVQGTNHNEQFF. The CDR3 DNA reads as TGTGCCAGCAGCGTACAGGGAACTAATCACAATGAGCAGTTCTTC.

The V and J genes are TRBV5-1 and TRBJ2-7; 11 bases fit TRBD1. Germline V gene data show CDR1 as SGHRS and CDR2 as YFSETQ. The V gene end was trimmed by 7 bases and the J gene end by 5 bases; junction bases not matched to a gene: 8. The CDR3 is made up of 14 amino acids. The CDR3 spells CASGRGQGEDEQYF. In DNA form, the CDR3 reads TGCGCCAGCGGAAGGGGACAGGGGGAGGACGAGCAGTACTTC.

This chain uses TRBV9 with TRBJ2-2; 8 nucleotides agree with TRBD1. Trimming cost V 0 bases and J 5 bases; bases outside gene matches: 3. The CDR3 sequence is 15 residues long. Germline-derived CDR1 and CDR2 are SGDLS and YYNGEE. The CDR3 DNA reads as TGTGCCAGCAGCGTAGAAGGACAGGGAACCGGGGAGCTGTTTTTT. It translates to CASSVEGQGTGELFF.

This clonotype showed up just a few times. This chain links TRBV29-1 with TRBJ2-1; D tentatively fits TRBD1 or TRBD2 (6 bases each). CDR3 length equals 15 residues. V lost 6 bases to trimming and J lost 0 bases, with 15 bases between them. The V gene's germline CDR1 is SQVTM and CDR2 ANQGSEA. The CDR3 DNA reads TGCAGCGTGCGAGGGGGGTTAGCCTCCTACAATGAGCAGTTCTTC. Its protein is CSVRGGLASYNEQFF.

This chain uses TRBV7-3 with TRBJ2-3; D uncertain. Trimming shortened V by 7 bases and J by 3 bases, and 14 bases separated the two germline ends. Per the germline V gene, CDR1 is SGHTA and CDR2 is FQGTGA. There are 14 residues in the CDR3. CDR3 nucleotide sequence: TGTGCCAGCACCTTTAGGGCATGGACAGATACGCAGTATTTT. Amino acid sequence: CASTFRAWTDTQYF.

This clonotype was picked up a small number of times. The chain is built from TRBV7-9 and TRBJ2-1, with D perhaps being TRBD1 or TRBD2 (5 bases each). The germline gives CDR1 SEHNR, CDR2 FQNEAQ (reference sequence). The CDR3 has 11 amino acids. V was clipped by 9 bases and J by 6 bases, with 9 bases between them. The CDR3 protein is CASRDPNEQFF. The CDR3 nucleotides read TGTGCCAGTCGGGACCCCAATGAGCAGTTCTTC.

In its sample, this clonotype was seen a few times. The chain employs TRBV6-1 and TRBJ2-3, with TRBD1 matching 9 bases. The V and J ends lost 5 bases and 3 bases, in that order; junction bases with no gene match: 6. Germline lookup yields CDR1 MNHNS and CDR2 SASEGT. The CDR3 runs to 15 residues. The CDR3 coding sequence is TGTGCCAGCAGTACCACAGGGGGCTTGACAGATACGCAGTATTTT. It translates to CASSTTGGLTDTQYF.

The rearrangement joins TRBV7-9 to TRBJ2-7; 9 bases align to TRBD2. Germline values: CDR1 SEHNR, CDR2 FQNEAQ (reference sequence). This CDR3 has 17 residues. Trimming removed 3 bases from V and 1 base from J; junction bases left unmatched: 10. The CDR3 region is CASSFGGLAGESYEQYF. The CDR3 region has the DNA TGTGCCAGCAGCTTTGGGGGATTAGCGGGGGAGTCCTACGAGCAGTACTTC. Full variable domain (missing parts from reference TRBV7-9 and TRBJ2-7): DTGVSQNPRHKITKRGQNVTFRCDPISEHNRLYWYRQTLGQGPEFLTYFQNEAQLEKSRLLSDRFSAERPKGSFSTLEIQRTEQGDSAMYLCASSFGGLAGESYEQYFGPGTRLTVT.

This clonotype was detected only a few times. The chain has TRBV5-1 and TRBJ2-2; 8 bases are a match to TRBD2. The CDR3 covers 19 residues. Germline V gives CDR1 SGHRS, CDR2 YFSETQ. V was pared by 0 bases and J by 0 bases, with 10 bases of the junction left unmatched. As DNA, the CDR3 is TGCGCCAGCAGCTTGGCCGTGGTAGCGGGAAGATCGAACACCGGGGAGCTGTTTTTT. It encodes CASSLAVVAGRSNTGELFF.

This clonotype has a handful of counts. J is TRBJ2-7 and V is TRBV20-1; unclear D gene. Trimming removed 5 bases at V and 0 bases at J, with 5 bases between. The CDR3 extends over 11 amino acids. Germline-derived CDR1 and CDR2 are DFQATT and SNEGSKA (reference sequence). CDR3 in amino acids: CSAPSSYEQYF. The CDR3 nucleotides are TGCAGTGCTCCTTCCTCCTACGAGCAGTACTTC.

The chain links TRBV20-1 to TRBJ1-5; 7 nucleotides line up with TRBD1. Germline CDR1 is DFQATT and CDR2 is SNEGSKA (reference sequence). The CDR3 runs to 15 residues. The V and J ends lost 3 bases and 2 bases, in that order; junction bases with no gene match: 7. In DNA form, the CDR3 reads TGCAGTGCTAGCACAGGGGCCGGAGGCAATCAGCCCCAGCATTTT. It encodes CSASTGAGGNQPQHF.

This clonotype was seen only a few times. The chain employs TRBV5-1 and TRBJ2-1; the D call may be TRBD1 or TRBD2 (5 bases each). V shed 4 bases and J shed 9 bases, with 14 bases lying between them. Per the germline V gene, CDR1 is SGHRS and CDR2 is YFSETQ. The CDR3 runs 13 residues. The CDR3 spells CASSRLGDGEQFF. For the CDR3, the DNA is TGCGCCAGCAGCCGGCTTGGGGACGGTGAGCAGTTCTTC.

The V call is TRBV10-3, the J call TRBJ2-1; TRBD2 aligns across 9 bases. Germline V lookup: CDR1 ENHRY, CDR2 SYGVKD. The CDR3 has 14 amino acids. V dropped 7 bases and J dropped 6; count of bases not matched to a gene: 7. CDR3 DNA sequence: TGTGCCATCACCGGTAGCGGGAGACCCAATGAGCAGTTCTTC. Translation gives CAITGSGRPNEQFF.

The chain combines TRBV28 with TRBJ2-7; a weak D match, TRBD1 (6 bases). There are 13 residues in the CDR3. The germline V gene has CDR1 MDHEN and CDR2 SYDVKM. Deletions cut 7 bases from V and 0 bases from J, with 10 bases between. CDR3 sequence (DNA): TGTGCCAGCAAGGACAGCTTCTCCTACGAGCAGTACTTC. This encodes CASKDSFSYEQYF. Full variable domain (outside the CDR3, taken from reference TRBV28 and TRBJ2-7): DVKVTQSSRYLVKRTGEKVFLECVQDMDHENMFWYRQDPGLGLRLIYFSYDVKMKEKGDIPEGYSVSREKKERFSLILESASTNQTSMYLCASKDSFSYEQYFGPGTRLTVT.

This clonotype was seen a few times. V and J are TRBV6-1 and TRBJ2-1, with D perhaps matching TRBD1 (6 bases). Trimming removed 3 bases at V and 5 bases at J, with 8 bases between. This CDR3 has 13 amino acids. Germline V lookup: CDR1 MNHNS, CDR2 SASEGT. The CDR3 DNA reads TGTGCCAGCAGTGACGGGACAAACAATGAGCAGTTCTTC. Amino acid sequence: CASSDGTNNEQFF.

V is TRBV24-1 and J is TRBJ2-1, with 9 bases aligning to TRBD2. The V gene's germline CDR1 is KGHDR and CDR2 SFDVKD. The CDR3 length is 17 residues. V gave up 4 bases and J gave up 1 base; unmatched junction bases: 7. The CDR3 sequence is CATSDRTTSGSYNEQFF. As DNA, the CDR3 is TGTGCCACCAGTGACCGCACGACTAGCGGATCCTACAATGAGCAGTTCTTC.

The CDR3 here is CASSNRDRGEKLFF. The CDR3 nucleotides read TGTGCCAGCAGTAACCGGGACAGGGGGGAAAAACTGTTTTTT. The genes are TRBV6-5 and TRBJ1-4; TRBD1 matches 11 bases. The junction had 4 bases not matched to a gene; V was cut back by 5 bases and J by 8 bases. CDR3 length: 14 amino acids. From germline, CDR1 is MNHEY and CDR2 SVGAGI.

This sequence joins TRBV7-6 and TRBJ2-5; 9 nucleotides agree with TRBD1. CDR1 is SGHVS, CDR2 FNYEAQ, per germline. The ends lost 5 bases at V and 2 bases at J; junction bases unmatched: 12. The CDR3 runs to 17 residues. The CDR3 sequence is CASSPGDRALVQETQYF. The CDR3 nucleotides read TGTGCCAGCAGCCCTGGGGACAGGGCACTAGTACAAGAGACCCAGTACTTC.

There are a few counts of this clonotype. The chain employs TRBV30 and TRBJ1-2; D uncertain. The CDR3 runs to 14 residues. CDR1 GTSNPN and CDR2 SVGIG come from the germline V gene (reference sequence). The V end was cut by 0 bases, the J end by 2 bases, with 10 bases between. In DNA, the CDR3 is TGTGCCTGGAGTGTCCCGGGCAGAAACTATGGCTACACCTTC. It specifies CAWSVPGRNYGYTF.

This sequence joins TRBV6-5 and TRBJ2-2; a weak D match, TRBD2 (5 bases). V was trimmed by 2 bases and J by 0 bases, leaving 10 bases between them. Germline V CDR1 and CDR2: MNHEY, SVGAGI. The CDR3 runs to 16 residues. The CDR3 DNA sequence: TGTGCCAGCAGTTACGCTACGGGAACGAACACCGGGGAGCTGTTTTTT. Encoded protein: CASSYATGTNTGELFF.

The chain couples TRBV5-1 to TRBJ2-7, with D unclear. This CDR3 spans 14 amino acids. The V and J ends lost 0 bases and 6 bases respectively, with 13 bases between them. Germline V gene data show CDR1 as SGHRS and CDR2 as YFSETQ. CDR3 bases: TGCGCCAGCAGCTTGGATTTTGGGCTAGGCGAGCAGTACTTC. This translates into CASSLDFGLGEQYF.

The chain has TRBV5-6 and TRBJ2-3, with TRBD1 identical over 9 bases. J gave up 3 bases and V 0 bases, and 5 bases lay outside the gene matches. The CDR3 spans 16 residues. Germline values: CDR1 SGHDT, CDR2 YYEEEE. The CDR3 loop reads CASSLEETGGTDTQYF. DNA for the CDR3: TGTGCCAGCAGCTTGGAAGAGACAGGGGGGACAGATACGCAGTATTTT.

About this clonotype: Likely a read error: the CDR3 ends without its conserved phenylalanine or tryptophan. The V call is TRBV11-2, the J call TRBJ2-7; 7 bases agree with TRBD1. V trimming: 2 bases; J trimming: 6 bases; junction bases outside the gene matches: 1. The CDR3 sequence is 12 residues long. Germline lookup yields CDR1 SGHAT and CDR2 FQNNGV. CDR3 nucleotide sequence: TGTGCCAGCAGCTTAAACAGGGGCGAGCAGTACTTG. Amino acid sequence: CASSLNRGEQYL.

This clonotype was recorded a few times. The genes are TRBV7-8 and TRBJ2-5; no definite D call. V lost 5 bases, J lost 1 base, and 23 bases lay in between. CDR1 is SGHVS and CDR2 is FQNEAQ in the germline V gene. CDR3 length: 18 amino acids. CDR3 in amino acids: CASSAQVASILGQETQYF. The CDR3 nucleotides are TGTGCCAGCAGCGCACAAGTGGCCTCGATATTGGGCCAAGAGACCCAGTACTTC.

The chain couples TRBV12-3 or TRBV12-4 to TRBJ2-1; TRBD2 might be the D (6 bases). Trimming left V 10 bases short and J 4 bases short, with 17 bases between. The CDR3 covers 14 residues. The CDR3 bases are TGTGCCACCGCAGAGGCGGGGCCATACAATGAGCAGTTCTTC. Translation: CATAEAGPYNEQFF.

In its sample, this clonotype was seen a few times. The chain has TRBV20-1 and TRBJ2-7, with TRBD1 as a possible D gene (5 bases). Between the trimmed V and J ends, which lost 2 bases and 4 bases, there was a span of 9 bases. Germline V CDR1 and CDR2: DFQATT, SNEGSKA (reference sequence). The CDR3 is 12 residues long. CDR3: CSARRQTYEQYF. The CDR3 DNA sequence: TGCAGTGCTAGAAGACAGACTTACGAGCAGTACTTC.